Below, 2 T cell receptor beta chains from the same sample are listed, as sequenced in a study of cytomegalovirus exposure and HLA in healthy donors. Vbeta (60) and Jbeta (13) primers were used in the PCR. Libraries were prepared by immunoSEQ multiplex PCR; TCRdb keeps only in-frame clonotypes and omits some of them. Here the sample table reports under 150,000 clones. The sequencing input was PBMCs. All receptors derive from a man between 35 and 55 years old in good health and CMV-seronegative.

CDR3 protein: CASSTGQGIEPQHF. CDR3 bases: TGTGCCAGCAGTACCGGACAGGGAATTGAGCCCCAGCATTTT. The chain recombines TRBV6-5 with TRBJ1-5; 8 nucleotides line up with TRBD1. The CDR3 spans 14 residues. Losses at the gene ends were 5 bases for V and 8 bases for J; bases not matched to a gene: 8. Germline assignment: CDR1 MNHEY and CDR2 SVGAGI.

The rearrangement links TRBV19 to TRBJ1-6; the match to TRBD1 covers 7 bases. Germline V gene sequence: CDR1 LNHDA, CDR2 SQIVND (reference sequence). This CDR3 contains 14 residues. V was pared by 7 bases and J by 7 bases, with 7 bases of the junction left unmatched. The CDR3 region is CASTTGTANSPLHF. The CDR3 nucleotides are TGTGCCAGTACCACCGGGACAGCAAATTCACCCCTCCACTTT. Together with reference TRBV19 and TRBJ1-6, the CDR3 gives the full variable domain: DGGITQSPKYLFRKEGQNVTLSCEQNLNHDAMYWYRQDPGQGLRLIYYSQIVNDFQKGDIAEGYSVSREKKESFPLTVTSAQKNPTAFYLCASTTGTANSPLHFGNGTRLTVT.